These T cell receptor beta chains were read from a single sample in a study of cytomegalovirus exposure and HLA in healthy donors. The data were produced by immunoSEQ multiplex PCR, yet TCRdb's version contains in-frame clones alone and is incomplete. The top ten clones hold about 1.8% of a sample with roughly 230,000 clones, around 90% of them seen once. The specimen was PBMCs. The receptors were sampled from a girl aged 2-10 years in good health and CMV-seronegative. CDR3s include the opening cysteine and the closing phenylalanine or tryptophan. A D gene is named only where the DNA matches it firmly.

d_call j_call v_call cdr3_aa
. TRBJ1-1 TRBV16 CASALQGNTEAFF
TRBD1 TRBJ1-6 TRBV19 CASRVGQANSPLHF
. TRBJ1-2 TRBV27 CASSFQRGAWREGYTF
. TRBJ2-7 TRBV28 CASRPVTQIRGTYEQYF
. TRBJ2-2 TRBV10-3 CAISAFNTGELFF
. TRBJ2-4 TRBV11-2 CASSLGGIAKNIQYF
TRBD2 TRBJ2-1 TRBV6-9 CASSYLRKGKRGGSNEQFF
. TRBJ2-3 TRBV6-1 CAVGSSTDTQYF
. TRBJ1-2 TRBV6-6 CASTLGWGDRSYGYTF
TRBD1 TRBJ1-1 TRBV28 CASSSAAGGTEAFF
. TRBJ1-2 TRBV6-5 CASSYSIVSSNYGYTF
. . TRBV29-1 CSVGDNSYEQYF
TRBD1 TRBJ1-4 TRBV29-1 CSVGDSPEKLFF
. TRBJ1-5 TRBV6-1 CASRLGPGQPQHF
TRBD1 TRBJ1-2 TRBV19 CASSNTDRVVFYGYTF
TRBD2 TRBJ2-3 TRBV9 CASSVGGSSVGDTQYF
. TRBJ2-5 TRBV6-5 CASSFLTGRKTQYF